A selection of T cell receptor beta chains follows, all from one sample in a study of blood T cells in healthy people across ages. One entry per CDR3 protein results from TCRdb running MiXCR on the 5' RACE reads. The sample includes 700,000 or so distinct CDR3 sequences, about 20% of them seen just once. The sequenced sample was blood. The source is a man between 65 and 85 years old in good health. Each CDR3 is given with its conserved first and last residue. D genes are given only for firm matches. The listing skips clone size in some rows; elsewhere it reads once, few, many or a size class.

d_call	v_call	j_call	clone_size	cdr3_aa	cdr3_nt
NA	TRBV4-2	TRBJ2-1	NA	CASSQDQSAGLYNEQFF	TGTGCCAGCAGCCAAGATCAATCAGCCGGCCTATACAATGAGCAGTTCTTC
TRBD1	TRBV7-2	TRBJ2-3	NA	CASSLRTGATDTQYF	TGTGCCAGCAGCTTAAGGACAGGGGCCACAGATACGCAGTATTTT
NA	TRBV6-6	TRBJ1-5	few	CASSWGGGQPQHF	TGTGCCAGCAGTTGGGGAGGAGGACAGCCCCAGCATTTT
NA	TRBV7-3	TRBJ2-3	NA	CASSPRGSGPLSVADTQYF	TGTGCCAGCAGCCCCCGGGGTAGTGGCCCTCTGTCTGTTGCAGATACGCAGTATTTT
TRBD2	TRBV7-2	TRBJ2-2	few	CASTKGLAGASNTGELFF	TGTGCCAGCACCAAGGGACTAGCGGGGGCCTCGAACACCGGGGAGCTGTTTTTT
NA	TRBV6-7	TRBJ2-1	few	CATENTFPVGDEQFF	TGTGCCACCGAAAATACATTCCCGGTAGGCGATGAGCAGTTCTTC
TRBD2	TRBV12-3/TRBV12-4	TRBJ2-2	NA	CASRSSGLGTGELFF	TGTGCCAGCAGATCTAGCGGGCTCGGAACCGGGGAGCTGTTTTTT
NA	TRBV6-6	TRBJ2-7	few	CASSYSAGDYEQYF	TGTGCCAGCAGTTACTCTGCAGGAGACTACGAGCAGTACTTC
NA	TRBV5-1	TRBJ2-3	NA	CASSADLPLSDTQYF	TGCGCCAGCAGCGCGGACCTCCCCCTGTCAGATACGCAGTATTTT
NA	TRBV12-3/TRBV12-4	TRBJ1-1	NA	CASSLSYRAEAFF	TGTGCCAGCAGTTTATCCTACAGGGCCGAAGCTTTCTTT
NA	TRBV25-1	TRBJ2-1	NA	CASSYREYSNEQFF	TGTGCCAGCAGCTACAGAGAATACTCGAATGAGCAGTTCTTC
TRBD1	TRBV29-1	TRBJ1-2	NA	CSGSGTGGNYGYTF	TGCAGCGGATCCGGGACAGGGGGCAACTATGGCTACACCTTC